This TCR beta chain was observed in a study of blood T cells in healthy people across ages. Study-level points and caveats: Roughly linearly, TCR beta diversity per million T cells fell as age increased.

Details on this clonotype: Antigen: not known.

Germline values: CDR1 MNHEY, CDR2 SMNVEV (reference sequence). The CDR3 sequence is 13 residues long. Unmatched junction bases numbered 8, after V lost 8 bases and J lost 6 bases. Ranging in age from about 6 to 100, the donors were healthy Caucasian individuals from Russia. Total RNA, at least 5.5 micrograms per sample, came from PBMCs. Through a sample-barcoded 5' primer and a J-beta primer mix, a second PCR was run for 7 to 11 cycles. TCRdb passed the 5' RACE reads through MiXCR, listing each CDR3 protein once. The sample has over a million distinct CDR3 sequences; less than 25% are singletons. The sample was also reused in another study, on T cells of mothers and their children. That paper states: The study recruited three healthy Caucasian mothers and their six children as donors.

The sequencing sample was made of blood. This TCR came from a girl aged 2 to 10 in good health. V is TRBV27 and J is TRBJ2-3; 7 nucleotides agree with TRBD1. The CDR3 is CASSEGAWDTQYF. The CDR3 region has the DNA TGTGCCAGCTCCGAGGGGGCTTGGGATACGCAGTATTTT.